This TCR beta chain was recorded in a study of CD8 T cells in ankylosing spondylitis. Study results and limitations: Within ankylosing spondylitis blood, a TCR beta motif made up of roughly eight highly homologous variants appeared to be characteristic. Significant enrichment of disease-linked clones was reportedly seen in matched ankylosing spondylitis synovial fluid. Disease-linked clones displayed a CD8+ phenotype and appeared relatively rarely in peripheral blood.

It was by quantitative 5'-RACE with molecular barcodes that TCR beta libraries were made. Via MiXCR, TCRdb re-called the 5' RACE reads, giving one row per CDR3 protein. The sample records more than 150,000 distinct CDR3 sequences, 9.5% to 15% being singletons. In its sample, this clonotype was seen a few times. Its antigen is undetermined. The CDR3 length is 16 residues. Trimming took 2 bases from V and 5 from J, leaving 21 bases between them. Germline V gives CDR1 SQVTM, CDR2 ANQGSEA. Sequenced input: blood, either unsorted or a sorted T cell fraction (not recorded which). V gene TRBV29-1 combines with J gene TRBJ1-2; no clear D. This TCR derives from a male donor with ankylosing spondylitis or in good health (not recorded which). This CDR3 is CSVEQFGEREAYGYTF. Written as DNA, the CDR3 is TGCAGCGTTGAACAGTTTGGGGAGAGGGAAGCATATGGCTACACCTTC.